The entry below describes one T cell receptor beta chain. The sample is drawn from a study of blood T cell repertoires in COVID-19. Repertoires were generated with immunoSEQ multiplex PCR, while TCRdb's copy carries only in-frame clones and drops some. This table holds approximately 220,000 clones, roughly 80% found once. Sequences were obtained from peripheral blood. The sequence was obtained from a woman in her twenties or thirties who had recovered from COVID-19.

CDR3 loop: CASSFSPNTEAFF. Written as DNA, the CDR3 is TGTGCCAGCAGTTTTAGCCCGAACACTGAAGCTTTCTTT. The rearrangement uses TRBV27 and TRBJ1-1, with no clear D. Germline-derived CDR1 and CDR2 are MNHEY and SMNVEV (reference sequence). V was pared by 3 bases and J by 1 base, with 6 bases between. This CDR3 is built from 13 residues.